The T cell receptor (beta chain) under discussion was sequenced for a study of blood T cell repertoires in COVID-19. Study overall: Both acute and convalescent COVID-19 samples were obtained from the United States, Italy and Spain. PBMCs, B-cell-depleted T cells, or T cells provided the cDNA or gDNA that made up the material.

Methods used by the authors: Reference gene primers were amplified, and this amplification served to estimate nucleated cell counts. Sequenced by immunoSEQ multiplex PCR; TCRdb stores in-frame clones only, minus some. Clone size and V and J calls were adopted from that table, with D and trimming inferred from the DNA. Of just under 150,000 clones listed, around nine tenths are singletons. This clone was found once. This CDR3 has 14 residues. Germline V CDR1 and CDR2: MDHEN, SYDVKM. The germline V and J ends were trimmed by 3 bases and 5 bases, with 13 bases remaining between them. The chain couples TRBV28 to TRBJ2-5, with D maybe TRBD1 (5 bases). The sequence came from a woman between 50 and 59 years old with active or convalescent COVID-19. Input material: peripheral blood. The CDR3 DNA reads TGTGCCAGCAGTTTGGGGCAGGTGGTGGAGACCCAGTACTTC. Translation: CASSLGQVVETQYF. Variable domain in full (rest from reference TRBV28 and TRBJ2-5): DVKVTQSSRYLVKRTGEKVFLECVQDMDHENMFWYRQDPGLGLRLIYFSYDVKMKEKGDIPEGYSVSREKKERFSLILESASTNQTSMYLCASSLGQVVETQYFGPGTRLLVL.